This T cell receptor (beta chain) was retrieved from a study of blood T cell repertoires in COVID-19. Data came from immunoSEQ multiplex PCR; TCRdb stores just in-frame clones and leaves some out. The profile covers 150,000 or so clones, with roughly 85% appearing a single time and around 4.2% taken by the ten largest. Between the trimmed V and J ends, which lost 5 bases and 3 bases, there was a span of 11 bases. The CDR3 sequence is 13 residues long. Looked up from germline, CDR1 is MNHEY and CDR2 is SMNVEV (reference sequence). Participants' reported clinical history set cohort assignment. This receptor was taken from a man in his forties or fifties who had recovered from COVID-19. What was sequenced was PBMCs or T cells enriched from blood (not recorded which). The genes are TRBV27 and TRBJ2-7; TRBD1 might be the D (5 bases). The CDR3 reads CASSPDKNYEQYF. The CDR3 DNA is TGTGCCAGCAGTCCGGACAAGAACTACGAGCAGTACTTC.